This TCR beta chain was sequenced in a study of blood T cell repertoires in COVID-19. Only in-frame clones appear in the TCRdb table, and some are missing; sequencing was by immunoSEQ multiplex PCR. The profile shows roughly 250,000 clones, around 82% of them singletons. The receptor was derived from a human donor with COVID-19, enrolled during active disease. The donor label of this sample is uncertain. Material for sequencing was peripheral blood.

Here the CDR3 reads CASSVDPTGGNTIYF. CDR3 DNA sequence: TGTGCCAGCAGCGTTGACCCGACGGGAGGAAACACCATATATTTT. The chain is built from TRBV9 and TRBJ1-3; D remains unclear. The V end lost 2 bases, the J end lost 4 bases, and 13 bases lay between the germline ends. CDR1 is SGDLS, CDR2 YYNGEE, per germline. The CDR3 totals 15 residues.